The 2 T cell receptor beta chains given below trace back to one sample, sequenced in a study of blood T cell repertoires in COVID-19. The data were produced by immunoSEQ multiplex PCR, yet TCRdb's version contains in-frame clones alone and is incomplete. The table has about 190,000 clones, less than 85% seen once. Sequencing was done on a sample of PBMCs or T cells enriched from blood (not recorded which). Source of these receptors: an older woman with acute COVID-19.

The CDR3 DNA sequence: TGTGCCAGCAGCTTAAGGACAGGGGAAAATCAGCCCCAGCATTTT. This gives the protein CASSLRTGENQPQHF. The genes are TRBV7-2 and TRBJ1-5, with 9 bases identical to TRBD1. V gave up 2 bases and J gave up 4 bases; unmatched junction bases: 3. Germline lookup yields CDR1 SGHTA and CDR2 FQGNSA. CDR3 length equals 15 residues.

The rearrangement uses TRBV5-6 and TRBJ2-1; the match to TRBD2 covers 8 bases. This CDR3 has 13 amino acids. The junction had 6 bases not matched to a gene; V was cut back by 4 bases and J by 9 bases. Germline CDR1 SGHDT, CDR2 YYEEEE. The CDR3 sequence is CASSPGLGLEQFF. CDR3 in DNA: TGTGCCAGCAGCCCGGGACTAGGTCTTGAGCAGTTCTTC.